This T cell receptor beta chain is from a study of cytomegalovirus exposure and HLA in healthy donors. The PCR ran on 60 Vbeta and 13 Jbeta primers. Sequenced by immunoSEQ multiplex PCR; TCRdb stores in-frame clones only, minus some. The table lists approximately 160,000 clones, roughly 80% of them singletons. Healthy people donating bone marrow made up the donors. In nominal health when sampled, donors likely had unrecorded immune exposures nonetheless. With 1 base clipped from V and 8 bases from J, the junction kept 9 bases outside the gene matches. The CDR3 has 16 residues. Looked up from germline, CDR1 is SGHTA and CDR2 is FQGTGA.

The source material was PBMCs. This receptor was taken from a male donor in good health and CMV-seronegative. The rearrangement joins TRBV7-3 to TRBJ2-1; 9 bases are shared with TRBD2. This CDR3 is CASSLSGGRAGDEQFF. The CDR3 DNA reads TGTGCCAGCAGCTTAAGTGGCGGGAGGGCCGGGGATGAGCAGTTCTTC. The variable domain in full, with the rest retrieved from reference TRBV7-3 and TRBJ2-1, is GAGVSQTPSNKVTEKGKYVELRCDPISGHTALYWYRQSLGQGPEFLIYFQGTGAADDSGLPNDRFFAVRPEGSVSTLKIQRTERGDSAVYLCASSLSGGRAGDEQFFGPGTRLTVL.